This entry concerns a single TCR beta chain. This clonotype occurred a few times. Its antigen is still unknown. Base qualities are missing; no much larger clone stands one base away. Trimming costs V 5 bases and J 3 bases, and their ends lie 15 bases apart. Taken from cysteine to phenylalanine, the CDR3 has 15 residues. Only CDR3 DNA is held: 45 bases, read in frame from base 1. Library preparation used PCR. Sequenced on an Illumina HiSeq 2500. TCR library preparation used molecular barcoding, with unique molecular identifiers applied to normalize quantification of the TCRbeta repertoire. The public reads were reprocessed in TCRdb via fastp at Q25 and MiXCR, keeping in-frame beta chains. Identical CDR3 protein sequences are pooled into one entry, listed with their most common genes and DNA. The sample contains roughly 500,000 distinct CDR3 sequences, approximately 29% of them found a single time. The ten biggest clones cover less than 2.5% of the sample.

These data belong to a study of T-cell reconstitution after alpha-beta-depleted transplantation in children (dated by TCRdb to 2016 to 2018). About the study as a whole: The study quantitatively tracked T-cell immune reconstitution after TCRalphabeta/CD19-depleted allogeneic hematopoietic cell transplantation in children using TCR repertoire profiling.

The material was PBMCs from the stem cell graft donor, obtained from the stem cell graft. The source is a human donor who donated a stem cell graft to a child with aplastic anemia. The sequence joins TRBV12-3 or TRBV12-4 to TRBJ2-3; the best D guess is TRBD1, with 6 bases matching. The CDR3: CASSGGDMATDTQYF. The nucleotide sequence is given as TGTGCCAGCAGTGGGGGCGACATGGCGACAGATACGCAGTATTTT.